Each of the 13 T cell receptor beta chains below was sequenced from the same sample in a study of cytomegalovirus exposure and HLA in healthy donors (dated by TCRdb to about 2017). Receptor amplification or capture employed the immunoSEQ multiplex PCR assay. The multiplex PCR relied on a mix of 60 forward primers for TCR Vbeta segments and 13 reverse primers for TCR Jbeta segments. The immuneACCESS repertoire file appears here via TCRdb, limited to in-frame rearrangements. These files lack a portion of the clones; in checked studies, under half of the deficit traces to unresolved V genes, and the cause of the others is not known. The sample includes 110,000 or so clones, with over 75% observed a single time. The ten largest make up about 1.8% of the sample. The sample comprised PBMCs. These receptors originate from a middle-aged man in good health and CMV-seronegative.

This chain joins TRBV4-2 and TRBJ2-7; a possible D gene is TRBD1 (6 bases). Trimming left V 1 base short and J 0 bases short, with 13 bases between. The germline V gene has CDR1 LGHNA and CDR2 YNFKEQ. This CDR3 spans 16 amino acids. The DNA for the CDR3 is TGTGCCAGCAGCCAAGTTGGCGGCAGGGGCTCCTACGAGCAGTACTTC. Residues: CASSQVGGRGSYEQYF.

The chain combines TRBV28 with TRBJ2-7; 8 nucleotides align to TRBD2. V gave up 4 bases and J gave up 6 bases; unmatched junction bases: 11. The CDR3 totals 15 residues. Germline V gene sequence: CDR1 MDHEN, CDR2 SYDVKM. CDR3 amino acids: CASSSSIASGFEQYF. CDR3 DNA: TGTGCCAGCAGTTCCTCCATAGCTAGCGGGTTCGAGCAGTACTTC.

The chain has TRBV9 and TRBJ2-2; D uncertain. The CDR3 runs to 13 residues. V dropped 2 bases and J dropped 5 bases, with 7 bases sitting between them. CDR1 is SGDLS, CDR2 YYNGEE, per germline. The CDR3 region is CASSVTGTGELFF. DNA for the CDR3: TGTGCCAGCAGCGTTACCGGGACCGGGGAGCTGTTTTTT.

The V and J genes are TRBV29-1 and TRBJ2-5; 7 bases align to TRBD2. The CDR3 extends over 13 amino acids. Per the germline V gene, CDR1 is SQVTM and CDR2 is ANQGSEA. Trimming removed 0 bases from V and 4 bases from J; junction bases left unmatched: 2. The CDR3 sequence: CSVEDRGVETQYF. The CDR3, as DNA: TGCAGCGTTGAAGATCGGGGGGTAGAGACCCAGTACTTC.

The rearrangement joins TRBV5-1 to TRBJ2-7, with 10 positions matching TRBD1. The CDR3 is 16 amino acids. J gave up 1 base and V 0 bases, and 4 bases lay outside the gene matches. The germline V gene encodes CDR1 SGHRS and CDR2 YFSETQ. CDR3 sequence: CASSLGPGQGSYEQYF. For the CDR3, the DNA is TGCGCCAGCAGCTTGGGTCCGGGACAGGGGTCCTACGAGCAGTACTTC.

The chain combines TRBV19 with TRBJ2-7, with 8 bases matching TRBD1. CDR1 LNHDA and CDR2 SQIVND come from the germline V gene (reference sequence). The CDR3 is 14 amino acids. V gave up 5 bases and J gave up 6 bases; unmatched junction bases: 9. CDR3 protein: CASSAQTGAGEQYF. The CDR3 DNA is TGTGCCAGTAGTGCGCAGACAGGGGCCGGCGAGCAGTACTTC.

V and J are TRBV19 and TRBJ2-5, with a weak D call TRBD2 (7 bases). Trimming took 5 bases from V and 4 from J, leaving 11 bases between them. Germline CDR1 reads LNHDA; CDR2 reads SQIVND (reference sequence). This CDR3 spans 13 amino acids. As DNA, the CDR3 is TGTGCCAGTAGTGGACAGCGGGGAGAGACCCAGTACTTC. Its protein product is CASSGQRGETQYF.

The V gene is TRBV9, the J gene TRBJ2-2; TRBD2 aligns across 8 bases. V dropped 7 bases and J dropped 4; count of bases not matched to a gene: 12. Germline-derived CDR1 and CDR2 are SGDLS and YYNGEE. This CDR3 region has 16 residues. CDR3 loop: CASHSSGQTRTGELFF. The CDR3 DNA reads as TGTGCCAGCCATTCTAGCGGGCAGACTCGCACCGGGGAGCTGTTTTTT.

This clone was detected once. This chain joins TRBV5-1 and TRBJ2-2; TRBD1 agrees at 7 bases. Germline trimming cut 4 bases from V and 6 bases from J; bases unmatched to any gene: 9. The V gene's germline CDR1 is SGHRS and CDR2 YFSETQ. The CDR3 loop spans 15 amino acids. DNA of the CDR3: TGCGCCAGCAGCCCGAGCCTTACAGGGGCCGGGGAGCTGTTTTTT. It yields the protein CASSPSLTGAGELFF.

This clone occurred a few times. The chain uses TRBV28 and TRBJ1-5; D unresolved. The CDR3 is 13 amino acids. Per germline, CDR1 MDHEN and CDR2 SYDVKM. V shed 8 bases and J shed 0 bases, with 8 bases lying between them. CDR3 sequence: CASGRYSNQPQHF. The CDR3 DNA follows: TGTGCCAGCGGTCGGTATAGCAATCAGCCCCAGCATTTT.

This chain links TRBV5-1 with TRBJ2-1; 7 nucleotides agree with TRBD1. The germline CDR1 and CDR2 sequences are SGHRS and YFSETQ. CDR3 size: 16 residues. V was clipped by 4 bases and J by 7 bases; unmatched bases: 14. CDR3 nucleotides: TGCGCCAGCAGCACGAACACAGGGGAATGGTCGAATGAGCAGTTCTTC. It codes for CASSTNTGEWSNEQFF.

The gene calls are TRBV18 and TRBJ1-1; TRBD1 aligns across 8 bases. V lost 2 bases to trimming and J lost 5 bases; unmatched junction nucleotides: 4. CDR1 is KGHSH and CDR2 is LQKENI in the germline V gene. The CDR3 is 14 amino acids. The CDR3 sequence is CASSPRQGSTEAFF. The CDR3 nucleotides read TGTGCCAGCTCACCAAGACAGGGGAGTACTGAAGCTTTCTTT.

This chain uses TRBV7-2 with TRBJ2-2, with D unclear. Trimming stripped 1 base from V and 6 bases from J, with 15 bases between. The CDR3 loop spans 16 amino acids. CDR1 is SGHTA and CDR2 is FQGNSA in the germline V gene. Written as DNA, the CDR3 is TGTGCCAGCAGCTTAGGGCCGGGTCCCGAGGCCGGGGAGCTGTTTTTT. Translated, it gives CASSLGPGPEAGELFF.